A few counts support the clone carrying this T cell receptor beta chain. This sample stems from a study of identical twins. The CDR3 is 14 amino acids. From germline, CDR1 is LNHDA and CDR2 SQIVND (reference sequence). Trimming shortened V by 3 bases and J by 1 base, and 9 bases separated the two germline ends. cDNA molecules carried unique molecular identifiers, and template switching added a universal primer site. TCRdb re-called the 5' RACE reads with MiXCR, one entry per CDR3 protein. The sample includes about 730,000 distinct CDR3 sequences, roughly 20% of them seen just once. These same records also appear under a second study, on T cells expressing NK-cell markers. This second report adds: Sequencing of TCR beta repertoires drew on sorted CD3+CD56+NKG2C+, CD3+CD56+NKG2C- and CD3+CD56-NKG2C+ T cells. With an anti-gamma-delta TCR antibody, sorting in several experiments was kept to alpha-beta TCR T cells. Several donors' CD3+CD56-NKG2C+ cells were dominated by the same clonotypes.

This chain joins TRBV19 and TRBJ1-1; D is perhaps TRBD1 (5 bases). This TCR was recovered from a woman aged 18 to 35 in good health. Specimen: PBMCs. The CDR3 region is CASSIAGRNTEAFF. CDR3 sequence (DNA): TGTGCCAGTAGTATTGCGGGGCGGAACACTGAAGCTTTCTTT.